Detailed here is one T cell receptor beta chain. The data originate from a study of beta chain features in type 1 diabetes. V gave up 2 bases and J gave up 12 bases, with 13 bases separating them. The length of the CDR3 is 12 residues. Looked up from germline, CDR1 is GTSNPN and CDR2 is SVGIG (reference sequence). Expressed TCRB transcripts were sequenced after all isolated RNA was converted to cDNA. The data were produced by immunoSEQ multiplex PCR, yet TCRdb's version contains in-frame clones alone and is incomplete. The sample has 250,000 or so clones, 68% seen once. The TCR comes from a man younger than 40 in good health. The chain joins TRBV30 to TRBJ1-4, with D possibly matching TRBD1 (5 bases). Material for sequencing was naive CD4+ T cells from blood. The CDR3 coding sequence is TGTGCCTGGAGTTACGCAGGGATTGAACTGTTTTTT. Translation: CAWSYAGIELFF.